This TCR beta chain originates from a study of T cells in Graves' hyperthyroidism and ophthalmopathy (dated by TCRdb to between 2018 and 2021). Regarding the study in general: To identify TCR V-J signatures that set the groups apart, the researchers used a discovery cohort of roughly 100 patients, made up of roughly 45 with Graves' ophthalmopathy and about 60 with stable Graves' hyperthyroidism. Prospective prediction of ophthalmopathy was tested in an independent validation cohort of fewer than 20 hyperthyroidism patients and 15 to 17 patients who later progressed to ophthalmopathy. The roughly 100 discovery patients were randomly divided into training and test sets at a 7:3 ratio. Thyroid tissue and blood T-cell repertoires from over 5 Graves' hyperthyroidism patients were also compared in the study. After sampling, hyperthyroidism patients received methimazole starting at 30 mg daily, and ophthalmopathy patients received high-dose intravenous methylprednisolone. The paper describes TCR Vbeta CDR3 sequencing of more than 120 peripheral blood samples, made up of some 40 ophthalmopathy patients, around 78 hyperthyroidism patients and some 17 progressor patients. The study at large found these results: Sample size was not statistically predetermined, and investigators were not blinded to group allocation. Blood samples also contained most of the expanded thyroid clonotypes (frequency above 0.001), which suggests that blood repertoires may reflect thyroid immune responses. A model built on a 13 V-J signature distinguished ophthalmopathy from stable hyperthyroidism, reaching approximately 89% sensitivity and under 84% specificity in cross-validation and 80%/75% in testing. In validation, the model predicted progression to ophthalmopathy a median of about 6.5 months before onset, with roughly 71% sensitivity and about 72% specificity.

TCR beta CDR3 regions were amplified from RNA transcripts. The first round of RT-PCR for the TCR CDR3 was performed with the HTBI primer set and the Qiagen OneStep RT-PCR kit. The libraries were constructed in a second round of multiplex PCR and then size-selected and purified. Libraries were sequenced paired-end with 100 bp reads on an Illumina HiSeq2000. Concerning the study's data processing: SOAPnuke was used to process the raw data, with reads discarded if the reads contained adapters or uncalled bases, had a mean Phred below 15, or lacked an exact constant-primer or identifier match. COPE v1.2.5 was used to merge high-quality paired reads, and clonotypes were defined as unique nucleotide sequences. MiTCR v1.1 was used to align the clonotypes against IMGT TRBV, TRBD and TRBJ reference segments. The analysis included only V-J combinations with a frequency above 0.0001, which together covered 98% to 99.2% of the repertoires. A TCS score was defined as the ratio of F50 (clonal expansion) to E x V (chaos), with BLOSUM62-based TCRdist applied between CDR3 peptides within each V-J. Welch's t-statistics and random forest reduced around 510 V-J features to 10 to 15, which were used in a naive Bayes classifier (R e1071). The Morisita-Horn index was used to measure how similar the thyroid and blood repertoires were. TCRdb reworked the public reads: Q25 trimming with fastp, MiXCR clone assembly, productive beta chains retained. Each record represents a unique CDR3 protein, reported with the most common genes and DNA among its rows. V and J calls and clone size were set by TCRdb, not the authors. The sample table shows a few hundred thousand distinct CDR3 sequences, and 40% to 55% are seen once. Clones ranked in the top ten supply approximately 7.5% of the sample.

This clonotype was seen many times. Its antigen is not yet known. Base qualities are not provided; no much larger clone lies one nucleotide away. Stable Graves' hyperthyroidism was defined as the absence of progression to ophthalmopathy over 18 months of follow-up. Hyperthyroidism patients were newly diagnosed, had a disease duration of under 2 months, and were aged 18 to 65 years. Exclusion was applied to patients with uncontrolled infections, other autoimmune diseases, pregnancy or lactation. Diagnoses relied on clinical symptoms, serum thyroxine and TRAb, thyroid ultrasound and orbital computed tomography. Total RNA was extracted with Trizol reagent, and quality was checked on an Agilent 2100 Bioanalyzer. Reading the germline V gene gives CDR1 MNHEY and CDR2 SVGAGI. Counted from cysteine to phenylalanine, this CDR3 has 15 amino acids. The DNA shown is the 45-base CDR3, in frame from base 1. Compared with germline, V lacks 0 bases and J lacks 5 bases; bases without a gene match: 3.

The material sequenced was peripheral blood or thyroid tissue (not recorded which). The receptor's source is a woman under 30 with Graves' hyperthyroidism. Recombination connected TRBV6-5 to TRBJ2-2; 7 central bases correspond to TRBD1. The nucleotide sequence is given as TGTGCCAGCAGTTACTCGAGGGGGCAAACCGGGGAGCTGTTTTTT. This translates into CASSYSRGQTGELFF.